What follows are 9 T cell receptor beta chains derived from one specimen sequenced in a study of Ad26.COV2.S vaccination and SARS-CoV-2 variants. Only in-frame clones appear in the TCRdb table, and some are missing; sequencing was by immunoSEQ multiplex PCR. Seen here are about 480,000 clones, 87% observed once, and the top ten hold 9.5% to 15%. The treatment here: about 20 received Ad26.COV2.S at low or high dose, single or two shots; five or six received placebo; per-sample allocation not given. It was on day 63 after the first vaccine or placebo injection that samples were taken. The sample here was peripheral blood, taken in a trial of Ad26.COV2.S vaccine versus placebo. The source is a person between 18 and 65 years old who received the Ad26.COV2.S COVID-19 vaccine or a placebo.

This clone showed up many times. The chain has TRBV6-6 and TRBJ2-7; TRBD1 might be the D (6 bases). Germline V gene lookup returns CDR1 MNHNY and CDR2 SVGAGI (reference sequence). Trimming took 5 bases from V and 2 from J, leaving 22 bases between them. The CDR3 runs 17 residues. In nucleotides, the CDR3 is TGTGCCAGCAGTCCCTTGGGGGCCTCTCGTACCCCCTACGAGCAGTACTTC. Its translation: CASSPLGASRTPYEQYF.

This rearrangement joins TRBV24-1 to TRBJ2-3, with D maybe TRBD2 (6 bases). The V gene lost 4 bases and the J gene lost 2 bases, with 12 bases spanning the gap. The CDR3 totals 15 residues. The germline gives CDR1 KGHDR, CDR2 SFDVKD. CDR3 residues: CATSDWGLNTDTQYF. Written as DNA, the CDR3 is TGTGCCACCAGTGACTGGGGACTGAACACAGATACGCAGTATTTT.

The chain employs TRBV7-2 and TRBJ2-3; D not certain. V shed 2 bases and J shed 8 bases, with 14 bases lying between them. The CDR3 covers 14 residues. In germline, CDR1 is SGHTA, CDR2 FQGNSA. In DNA, the CDR3 is TGTGCCAGCAGCTTAAAGGATCCATCGGGTACGCAGTATTTT. It specifies CASSLKDPSGTQYF.

The chain uses TRBV19 and TRBJ2-1, with a tentative D call TRBD1 (5 bases). Germline lookup yields CDR1 LNHDA and CDR2 SQIVND (reference sequence). The CDR3 length is 15 residues. Trimming took off 6 bases at V and 4 bases at J, with 16 bases between the two ends. The CDR3 DNA sequence: TGTGCCAGTAGGACGTGGGGCGAGGCATACAATGAGCAGTTCTTC. It translates to CASRTWGEAYNEQFF.

This rearrangement joins TRBV29-1 to TRBJ2-1; 10 nucleotides align to TRBD2. CDR3 length equals 15 residues. Germline V CDR1 and CDR2: SQVTM, ANQGSEA. Trimming took 8 bases from V and 0 from J; bases not matched to a gene: 7. CDR3 loop: CSSNPSGSSYNEQFF. CDR3 DNA: TGCAGCTCCAACCCTAGCGGGAGCTCCTACAATGAGCAGTTCTTC.

This clone has more than one count but fewer than ten. The rearrangement joins TRBV12-3 or TRBV12-4 to TRBJ2-7; no reliable D call. There are 13 residues in the CDR3. Trimming left V 1 base short and J 3 bases short, with 7 bases between. CDR3 in DNA: TGTGCCAGCAGTTTAGGGGCACTCTACGAGCAGTACTTC. Its protein is CASSLGALYEQYF.

This clone was found once. The DNA for the CDR3 is TGTGCCAGCAGCACGGACGGTTGGGGGCTCTTGTATGGCTACACCTTC. It translates to CASSTDGWGLLYGYTF. The chain has TRBV7-9 and TRBJ1-2, with TRBD1 as a possible D gene (6 bases). Trimming removed 5 bases at V and 5 bases at J, with 21 bases between. This CDR3 has 16 amino acids. Germline CDR1 reads SEHNR; CDR2 reads FQNEAQ (reference sequence).

This chain uses TRBV28 with TRBJ1-1; D gene uncertain. The CDR3 contains 13 residues. The V gene's germline CDR1 is MDHEN and CDR2 SYDVKM. V lost 6 bases and J lost 6, with 14 bases in between. The CDR3 loop reads CASSLHVIPEAFF. The CDR3, as DNA: TGTGCCAGCAGCCTTCATGTGATCCCTGAAGCTTTCTTT.

The table lists this clone with a count of one. The rearrangement links TRBV5-1 to TRBJ1-1; D is unresolved. V was clipped by 5 bases and J by 2 bases, with 10 bases between them. From germline, CDR1 is SGHRS and CDR2 YFSETQ. The CDR3 consists of 13 residues. CDR3 sequence reads: CASSYSSNTEAFF. The CDR3, as DNA: TGCGCCAGCAGTTACTCCTCTAACACTGAAGCTTTCTTT.